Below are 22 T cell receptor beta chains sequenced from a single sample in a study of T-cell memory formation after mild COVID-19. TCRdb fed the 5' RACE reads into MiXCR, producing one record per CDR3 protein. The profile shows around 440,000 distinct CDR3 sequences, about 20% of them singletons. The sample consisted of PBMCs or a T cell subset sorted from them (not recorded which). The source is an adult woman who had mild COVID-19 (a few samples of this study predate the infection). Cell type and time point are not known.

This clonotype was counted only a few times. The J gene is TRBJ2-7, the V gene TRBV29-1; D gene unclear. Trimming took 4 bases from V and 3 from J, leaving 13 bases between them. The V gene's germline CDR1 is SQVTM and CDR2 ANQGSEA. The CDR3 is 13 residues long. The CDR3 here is CSVVGQLDYEQYF. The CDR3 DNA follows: TGCAGCGTTGTCGGGCAGCTCGACTACGAGCAGTACTTC.

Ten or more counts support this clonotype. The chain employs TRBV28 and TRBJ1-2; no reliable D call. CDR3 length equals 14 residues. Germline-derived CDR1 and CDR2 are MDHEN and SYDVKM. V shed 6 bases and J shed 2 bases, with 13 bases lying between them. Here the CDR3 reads CASRSYSTNYGYTF. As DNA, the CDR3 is TGTGCCAGCAGGTCCTACTCAACCAACTATGGCTACACCTTC.

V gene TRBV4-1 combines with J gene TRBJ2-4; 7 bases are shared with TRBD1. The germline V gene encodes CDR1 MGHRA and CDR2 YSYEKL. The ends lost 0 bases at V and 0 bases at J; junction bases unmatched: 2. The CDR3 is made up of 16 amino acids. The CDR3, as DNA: TGCGCCAGCAGCCAAGAGACAGGGCTAGCCAAAAACATTCAGTACTTC. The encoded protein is CASSQETGLAKNIQYF.

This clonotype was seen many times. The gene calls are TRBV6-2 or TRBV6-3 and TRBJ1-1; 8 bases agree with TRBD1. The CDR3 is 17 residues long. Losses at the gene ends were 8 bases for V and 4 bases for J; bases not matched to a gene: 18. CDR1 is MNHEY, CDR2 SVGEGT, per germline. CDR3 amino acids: CASRTIRGQGYSTEAFF. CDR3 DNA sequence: TGTGCCAGCCGTACTATCCGCGGACAGGGTTATAGCACTGAAGCTTTCTTT.

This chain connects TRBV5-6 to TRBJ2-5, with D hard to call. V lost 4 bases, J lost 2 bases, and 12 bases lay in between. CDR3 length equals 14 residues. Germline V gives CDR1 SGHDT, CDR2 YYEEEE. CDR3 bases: TGTGCCAGCAGCCGGTCACGACTTCAAGAGACCCAGTACTTC. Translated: CASSRSRLQETQYF.

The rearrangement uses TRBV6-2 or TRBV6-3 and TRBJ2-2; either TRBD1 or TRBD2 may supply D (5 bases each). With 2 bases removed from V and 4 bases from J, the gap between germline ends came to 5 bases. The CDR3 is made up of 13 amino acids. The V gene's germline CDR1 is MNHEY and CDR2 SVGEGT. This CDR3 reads CASSYGGTGELFF. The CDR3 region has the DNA TGTGCCAGCAGTTACGGGGGCACCGGGGAGCTGTTTTTT.

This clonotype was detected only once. CDR3 nucleotides: TGTGCCAGCAGTGGCCGGACTAGCGGGGGGACCCTTGTGTACTTC. Encoded protein: CASSGRTSGGTLVYF. The chain combines TRBV6-1 with TRBJ2-7; 14 bases are shared with TRBD2. This CDR3 spans 15 amino acids. Losses at the gene ends were 4 bases for V and 12 bases for J; bases not matched to a gene: 11. Germline CDR1 MNHNS, CDR2 SASEGT.

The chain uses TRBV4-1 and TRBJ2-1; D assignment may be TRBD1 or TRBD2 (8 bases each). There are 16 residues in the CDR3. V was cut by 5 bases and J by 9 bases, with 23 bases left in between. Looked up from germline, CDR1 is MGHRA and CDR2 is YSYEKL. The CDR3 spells CASSSDVGSGTGEQFF. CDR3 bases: TGCGCCAGCAGCTCTGACGTAGGTAGCGGGACAGGTGAGCAGTTCTTC.

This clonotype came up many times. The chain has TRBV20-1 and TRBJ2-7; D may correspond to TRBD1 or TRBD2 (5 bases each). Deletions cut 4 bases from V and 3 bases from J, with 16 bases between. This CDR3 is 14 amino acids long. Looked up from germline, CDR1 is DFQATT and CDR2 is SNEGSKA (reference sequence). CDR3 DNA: TGCAGTGCTACAACCGGGACGTCGAACTACGAGCAGTACTTC. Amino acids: CSATTGTSNYEQYF.

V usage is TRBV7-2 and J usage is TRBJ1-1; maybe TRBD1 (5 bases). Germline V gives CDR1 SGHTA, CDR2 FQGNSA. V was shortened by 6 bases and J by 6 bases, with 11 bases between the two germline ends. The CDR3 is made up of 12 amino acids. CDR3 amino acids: CASSYRIPEAFF. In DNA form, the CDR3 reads TGTGCCAGCAGTTACAGGATTCCTGAAGCTTTCTTT.

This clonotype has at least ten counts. CDR3 region: CATSTSGTTFEQFF. Here the CDR3 DNA reads TGTGCCACTTCGACTAGCGGGACTACTTTTGAGCAGTTCTTC. The chain has TRBV2 and TRBJ2-1; TRBD2 matches at 11 bases. This CDR3 contains 14 residues. Looked up from germline, CDR1 is SNHLY and CDR2 is FYNNEI. Unmatched junction bases numbered 11, after V lost 10 bases and J lost 9 bases. Full variable domain (missing parts from reference TRBV2 and TRBJ2-1): EPEVTQTPSHQVTQMGQEVILRCVPISNHLYFYWYRQILGQKVEFLVSFYNNEISEKSEIFDDQFSVERPDGSNFTLKIRSTKLEDSAMYFCATSTSGTTFEQFFGPGTRLTVL.

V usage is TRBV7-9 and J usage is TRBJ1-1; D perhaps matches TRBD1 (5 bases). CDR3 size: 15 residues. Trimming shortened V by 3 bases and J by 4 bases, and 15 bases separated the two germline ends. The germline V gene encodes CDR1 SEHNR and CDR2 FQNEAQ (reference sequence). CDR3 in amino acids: CASSFTGTSGTEAFF. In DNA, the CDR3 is TGTGCCAGCAGCTTCACCGGGACCTCGGGCACTGAAGCTTTCTTT.

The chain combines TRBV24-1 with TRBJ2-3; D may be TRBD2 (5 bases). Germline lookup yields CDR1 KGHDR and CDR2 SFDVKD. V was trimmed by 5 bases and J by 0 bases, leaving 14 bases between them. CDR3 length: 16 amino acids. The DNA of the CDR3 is TGTGCCACCAGTGTAGGTCGGGGTAGGAGCACAGATACGCAGTATTTT. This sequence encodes CATSVGRGRSTDTQYF.

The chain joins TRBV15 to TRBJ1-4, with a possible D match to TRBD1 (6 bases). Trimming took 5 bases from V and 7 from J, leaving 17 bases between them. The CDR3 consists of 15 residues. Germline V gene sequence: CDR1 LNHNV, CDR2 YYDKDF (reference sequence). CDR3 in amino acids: CATSYRVQGSEKLFF. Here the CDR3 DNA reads TGTGCCACCAGCTACAGAGTGCAGGGGAGTGAAAAACTGTTTTTT.

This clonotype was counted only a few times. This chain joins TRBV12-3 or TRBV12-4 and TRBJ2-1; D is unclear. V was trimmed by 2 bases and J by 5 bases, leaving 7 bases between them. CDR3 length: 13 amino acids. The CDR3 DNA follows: TGTGCCAGCAGTTTACTTGTCCACAATGAGCAGTTCTTC. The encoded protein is CASSLLVHNEQFF.

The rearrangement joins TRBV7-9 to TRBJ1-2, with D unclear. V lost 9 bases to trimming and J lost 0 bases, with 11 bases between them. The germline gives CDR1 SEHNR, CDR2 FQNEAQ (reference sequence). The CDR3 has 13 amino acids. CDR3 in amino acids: CASLPSANYGYTF. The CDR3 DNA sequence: TGTGCCAGTCTTCCCTCAGCTAACTATGGCTACACCTTC.

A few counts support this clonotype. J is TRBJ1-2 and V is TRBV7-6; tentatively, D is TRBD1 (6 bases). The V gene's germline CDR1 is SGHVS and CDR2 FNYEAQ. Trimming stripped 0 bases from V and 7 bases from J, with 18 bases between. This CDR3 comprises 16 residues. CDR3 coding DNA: TGTGCCAGCAGCTTAGCGGAGGCCACAGGGATTGGTGGCTACACCTTC. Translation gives CASSLAEATGIGGYTF.

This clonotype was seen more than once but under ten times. CDR3 nucleotide sequence: TGTGCCAGCAGGCGGACAGGGGGGACTGAAGCTTTCTTT. Translated, it gives CASRRTGGTEAFF. The chain combines TRBV12-3 or TRBV12-4 with TRBJ1-1; 10 nucleotides match TRBD1. J lost 5 bases, V lost 6 bases, and 3 bases had no gene match. There are 13 residues in the CDR3.

The CDR3 sequence is CASSVTTARTGELFF. For the CDR3, the DNA is TGTGCCAGCAGTGTGACTACAGCTAGAACCGGGGAGCTGTTTTTT. The J gene is TRBJ2-2, the V gene TRBV6-1, with D tentatively TRBD2 (5 bases). The V gene's germline CDR1 is MNHNS and CDR2 SASEGT. This CDR3 region has 15 residues. Trimming left V 4 bases short and J 5 bases short, with 14 bases between.

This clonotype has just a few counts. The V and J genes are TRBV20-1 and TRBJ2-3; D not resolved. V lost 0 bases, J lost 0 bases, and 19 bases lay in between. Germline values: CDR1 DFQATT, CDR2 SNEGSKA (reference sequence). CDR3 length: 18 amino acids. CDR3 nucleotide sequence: TGCAGTGCTAGAGATTGGGCCCGACCGAGGTCTAGCACAGATACGCAGTATTTT. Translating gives CSARDWARPRSSTDTQYF.

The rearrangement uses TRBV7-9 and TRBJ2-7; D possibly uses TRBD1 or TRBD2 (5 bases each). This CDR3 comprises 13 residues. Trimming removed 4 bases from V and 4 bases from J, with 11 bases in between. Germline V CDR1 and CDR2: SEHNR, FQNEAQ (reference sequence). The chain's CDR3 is CASSSGTVYEQYF. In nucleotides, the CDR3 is TGTGCCAGCAGCTCAGGGACGGTTTACGAGCAGTACTTC.

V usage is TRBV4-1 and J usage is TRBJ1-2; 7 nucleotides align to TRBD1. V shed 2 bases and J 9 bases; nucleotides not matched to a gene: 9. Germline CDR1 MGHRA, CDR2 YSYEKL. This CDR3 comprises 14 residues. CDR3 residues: CASSQPRQGKSYTF. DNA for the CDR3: TGCGCCAGCAGCCAACCTCGACAGGGCAAGAGCTACACCTTC.